The rows below give T cell receptor beta chains drawn from one sample of a study of blood T cell repertoires in COVID-19. TCRdb keeps only in-frame clones here, not all; method: immunoSEQ multiplex PCR. The sample includes a few hundred thousand clones, roughly 83% of them seen just once. The sample taken for sequencing was peripheral blood. These receptors were collected from a man older than 75 with acute or convalescent COVID-19. CDR3s include the opening cysteine and the closing phenylalanine or tryptophan. D genes are given only for firm matches. Clone size appears in some rows only: once, few, many, or a class for an expanded clone.

TRBJ2-3 TRBD2 - TRBV5-1 TGCGCCAGCAGCCCAACTAGCGGTTCAGATACGCAGTATTTT CASSPTSGSDTQYF
TRBJ1-2 - once TRBV19 TGTGCCAGTACTCTGGTCGGGAGGGCGGACTATGGCTACACCTTC CASTLVGRADYGYTF
TRBJ2-3 - - TRBV5-8 TGTGCCAGCAGCTTGATGGGGGGGGGCTGGAGCACAGATACGCAGTATTTT CASSLMGGGWSTDTQYF
TRBJ2-2 - - TRBV29-1 TGCAGCTTCGATCCAGCGAACACCGGGGAGCTGTTTTTT CSFDPANTGELFF
TRBJ2-7 - - TRBV29-1 TGCAGCGGGGGGGAAGGGGCAGTCGACTCCTACGAGCAGTACTTC CSGGEGAVDSYEQYF
TRBJ2-2 - - TRBV3-1/TRBV3-2 TGTGCCAGCAGCCAGGGGCGCGCCGGGGAGCTGTTTTTT CASSQGRAGELFF
TRBJ2-6 - - TRBV7-9 TGTGCCAGCAGCAGGCGGATACTCTCTGGGGCCAACGTCCTGACTTTC CASSRRILSGANVLTF
TRBJ1-1 TRBD1 - TRBV6-4 TGTGCCAGCAGTGAGGCACCGGGACAGGGTGAAGCTTTCTTT CASSEAPGQGEAFF
TRBJ2-1 - - TRBV6-2/TRBV6-3 TGTGCCAGCAGTTGGCGACAGAGCAACTCCTACAATGAGCAGTTCTTC CASSWRQSNSYNEQFF
TRBJ1-2 - - TRBV28 TGTGCCAGCAGTTTAAGGAGGGTGTCGGGGAGATATGGCTACACCTTC CASSLRRVSGRYGYTF
TRBJ2-7 - - TRBV1 TGCACCAGCAGCCAAGTGGTGGTAGGAAGGGGGCTCCCAACCTACGAGCAGTACTTC CTSSQVVVGRGLPTYEQYF
TRBJ2-7 TRBD1 - TRBV5-8 TGTGCCAGCAGTCGACAGGGCGGTCTCCTCGAGCAGTACTTC CASSRQGGLLEQYF
TRBJ1-5 TRBD1 - TRBV13 TGTGCCAGCAGTCGAGGGGGACAGGGTTATCAGCCCCAGCATTTT CASSRGGQGYQPQHF
TRBJ2-3 TRBD2 - TRBV3-1/TRBV3-2 TGTGCCAGCAGTCGGACTAGCGGGGGGGCCTCACACACCGATACGCAGTATTTT CASSRTSGGASHTDTQYF
TRBJ1-2 TRBD1 - TRBV7-2 TGTGCCAGCAGCTTGGGACAGGGGGGACGTGATGGCTACACCTTC CASSLGQGGRDGYTF
TRBJ2-7 - - TRBV11-3 TGTGCCAGCAGCTCTGGGCCATCCTACGAGCAGTACTTC CASSSGPSYEQYF
TRBJ1-3 - - TRBV14 TGTGCCAGCAGCGTTTACAGGGAAAGGTGGAACACCATATATTTT CASSVYRERWNTIYF
TRBJ2-3 - - TRBV7-6 TGTGCCAGCAGCTTAGATGCTGGGGGGAAAGATACGCAGTATTTT CASSLDAGGKDTQYF
TRBJ2-5 - - TRBV19 TGTGCCAGTAGTATCTACCGGGGAGGAGAGACCCAGTACTTC CASSIYRGGETQYF
TRBJ1-6 - - TRBV3-1/TRBV3-2 TGTGCCAGCAGCCAAGCACGGGTCGGGTCACCCCTCCACTTT CASSQARVGSPLHF
TRBJ2-7 - - TRBV24-1 TGTGCCACCAGCTCAGGAACCTACGAGCAGTACTTC CATSSGTYEQYF
TRBJ2-6 TRBD1 - TRBV9 TGTGCCAGCAGCGGGACAGGGGGCATTGGGGCCAACGTCCTGACTTTC CASSGTGGIGANVLTF
TRBJ1-1 - - TRBV15 TGTGCCACCAGCAGAGATCAGAACACTGAAGCTTTCTTT CATSRDQNTEAFF
TRBJ2-6 TRBD2 - TRBV19 TGTGCCAGTAGTATTCGGGGGGTTTTCTCTGGGGCCAACGTCCTGACTTTC CASSIRGVFSGANVLTF
TRBJ1-5 - - TRBV12-3/TRBV12-4 TGTGCCAGCTCAGGGGTTAGTCAGCCCCAGCATTTT CASSGVSQPQHF
TRBJ1-3 TRBD1 - TRBV28 TGTGCCAGCTGTCCGGGACAGGGGCTTTTTGGAAACACCATATATTTT CASCPGQGLFGNTIYF
TRBJ2-7 TRBD2 - TRBV28 TGTGCCAGCAGTTTCGGGGGGGCCTCCTACGAGCAGTACTTC CASSFGGASYEQYF
TRBJ1-2 - once TRBV10-2 TGCGCCAGCAGTACAGGGTCCAACTATGGCTACACCTTC CASSTGSNYGYTF
TRBJ2-7 TRBD2 - TRBV11-2 TGTGCCAGCAGCCGTCGAGGGCTAGCGGGACCGTCGCAGTACTTC CASSRRGLAGPSQYF
TRBJ1-1 TRBD1 - TRBV28 TGTGCCAGCAGTTTTCGGGACAGGGGCCGCGGTTTGGCTTTCTTT CASSFRDRGRGLAFF
TRBJ2-1 TRBD2 - TRBV15 TGTGCCAGCTCCCGCGGGGGGGCCCGCGGGGGTGAGCAGTTCTTC CASSRGGARGGEQFF
TRBJ1-1 - few TRBV28 TGTGCCAGCAGTTTGGTCGGGAACACTGAAGCTTTCTTT CASSLVGNTEAFF
TRBJ1-5 - - TRBV29-1 TGCAGCGTTGCGGACAGAAATCAGCTCCAGCATTTT CSVADRNQLQHF